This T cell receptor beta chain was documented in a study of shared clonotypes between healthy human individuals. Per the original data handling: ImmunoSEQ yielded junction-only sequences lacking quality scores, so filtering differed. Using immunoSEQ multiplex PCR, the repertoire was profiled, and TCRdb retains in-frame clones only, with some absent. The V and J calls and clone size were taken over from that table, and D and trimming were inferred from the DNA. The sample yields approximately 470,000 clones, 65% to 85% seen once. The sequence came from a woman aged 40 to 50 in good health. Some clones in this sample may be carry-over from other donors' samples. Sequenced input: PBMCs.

CDR3 sequence: CASSFSRDRGAGNYGYTF. CDR3 nucleotide sequence: TGTGCCAGCAGTTTTTCGAGGGACAGGGGGGCAGGGAACTATGGCTACACCTTC. The chain employs TRBV27 and TRBJ1-2; 11 positions agree with TRBD1. Trimming removed 3 bases from V and 2 bases from J; junction bases left unmatched: 11. Germline CDR1 and CDR2: MNHEY and SMNVEV (reference sequence). The CDR3 sequence is 18 residues long.